This TCR beta chain came from a study of shared clonotypes between healthy human individuals. The wider study: A donor's plate count was three for CD4 naive and three for CD4 memory; CD8 naive had two and CD8 memory one.

The protocol was immunoSEQ multiplex PCR, while the TCRdb copy is restricted to in-frame clones and leaves out a portion. The table records about 1.5 million clones, about 98% of them present only once. The germline V gene encodes CDR1 MGHDK and CDR2 SYGVNS. V lost 5 bases, J lost 8 bases, and 7 bases stayed unmatched. The CDR3 runs to 15 residues. The V call is TRBV25-1, the J call TRBJ2-3; 13 nucleotides match TRBD2. The source is a man aged 30 to 39 in good health. The sequenced sample was naive CD4+ T cells sorted from blood. Subset given: CD45RA+ positively selected. The CDR3 nucleotides read TGTGCCAGCAGTACCGGGACTAGCGGGACTACTACGCAGTATTTT. Translated: CASSTGTSGTTTQYF.